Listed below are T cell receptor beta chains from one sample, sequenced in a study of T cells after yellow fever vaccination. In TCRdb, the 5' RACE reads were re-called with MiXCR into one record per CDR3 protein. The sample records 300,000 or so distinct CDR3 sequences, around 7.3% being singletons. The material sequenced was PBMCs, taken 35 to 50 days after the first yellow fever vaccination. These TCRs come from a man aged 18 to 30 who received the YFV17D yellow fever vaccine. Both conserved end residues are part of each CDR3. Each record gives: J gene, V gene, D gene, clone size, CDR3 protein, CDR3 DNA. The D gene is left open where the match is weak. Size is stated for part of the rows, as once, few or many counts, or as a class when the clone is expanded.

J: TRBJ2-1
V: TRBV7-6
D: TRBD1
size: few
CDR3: CASSLEQGSPYNEQFF
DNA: TGTGCCAGCAGCCTTGAACAGGGGAGCCCCTACAATGAGCAGTTCTTC

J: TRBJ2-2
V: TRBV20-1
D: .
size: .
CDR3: CSARRADNTGELFF
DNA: TGCAGTGCTAGACGAGCGGATAACACCGGGGAGCTGTTTTTT

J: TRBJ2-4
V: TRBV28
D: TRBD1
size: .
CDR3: CASSFMGQGKNIQYF
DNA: TGTGCCAGCTCCTTTATGGGACAGGGTAAAAACATTCAGTACTTC

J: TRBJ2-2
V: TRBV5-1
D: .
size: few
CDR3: CASSLDLGELFF
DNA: TGCGCCAGCAGTTTAGACCTCGGGGAGCTGTTTTTT

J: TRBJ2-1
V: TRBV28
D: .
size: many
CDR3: CASTSAGLQSSYNEQFF
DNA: TGTGCCAGCACATCTGCGGGGCTCCAGAGCTCCTACAATGAGCAGTTCTTC

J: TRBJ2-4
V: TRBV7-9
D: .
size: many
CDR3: CASSLLWGNIQYF
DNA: TGTGCCAGCAGCTTATTATGGGGGAACATTCAGTACTTC

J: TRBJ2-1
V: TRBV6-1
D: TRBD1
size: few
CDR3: CASSKGTGGLYNEQFF
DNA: TGTGCCAGCAGCAAGGGGACAGGGGGCCTCTACAATGAGCAGTTCTTC

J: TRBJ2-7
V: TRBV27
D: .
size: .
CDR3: CASSFRASYEQYF
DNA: TGTGCCAGCAGTTTCAGGGCTTCCTACGAGCAGTACTTC

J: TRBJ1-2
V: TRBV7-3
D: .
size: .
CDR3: CASSLTWTDGYTF
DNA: TGTGCCAGCAGCTTAACGTGGACAGATGGCTACACCTTC

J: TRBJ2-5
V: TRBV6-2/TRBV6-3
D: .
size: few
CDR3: CASSSGGTGTQYF
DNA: TGTGCCAGCAGTTCTGGGGGCACGGGGACCCAGTACTTC

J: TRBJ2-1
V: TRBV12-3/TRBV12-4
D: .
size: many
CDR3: CASSSYASYNEQFF
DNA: TGTGCCAGCAGTTCTTACGCAAGCTACAATGAGCAGTTCTTC

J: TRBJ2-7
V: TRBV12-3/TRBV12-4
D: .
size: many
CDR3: CASSLAGAAGEQYF
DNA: TGTGCCAGCAGTTTAGCGGGAGCGGCGGGCGAGCAGTACTTC

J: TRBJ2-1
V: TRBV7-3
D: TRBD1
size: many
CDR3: CASSLIQGAYNEQFF
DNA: TGTGCCAGCAGCTTAATACAGGGGGCCTACAATGAGCAGTTCTTC

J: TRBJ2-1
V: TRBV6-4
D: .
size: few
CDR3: CASSDDSSEQFF
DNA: TGTGCCAGCAGTGACGACTCTAGTGAGCAGTTCTTC

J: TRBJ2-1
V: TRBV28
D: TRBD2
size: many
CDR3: CASRLSGGYYNEQFF
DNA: TGTGCCAGCAGATTAAGCGGGGGGTACTACAATGAGCAGTTCTTC

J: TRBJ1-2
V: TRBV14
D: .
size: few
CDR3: CASSQESTGPPSYTF
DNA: TGTGCCAGCAGCCAAGAATCGACAGGTCCGCCGAGCTACACCTTC

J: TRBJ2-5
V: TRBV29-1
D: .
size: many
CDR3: CSVQTGEAGVQETQYF
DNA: TGCAGCGTTCAGACAGGGGAGGCGGGGGTCCAAGAGACCCAGTACTTC

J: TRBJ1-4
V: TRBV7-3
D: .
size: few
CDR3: CASGQGNEKLFF
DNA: TGCGCGAGCGGGCAGGGTAATGAAAAACTGTTTTTT

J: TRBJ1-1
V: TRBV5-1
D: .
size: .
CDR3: CASSWLDTHSTEAFF
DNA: TGCGCCAGCAGCTGGTTGGACACGCACAGCACTGAAGCTTTCTTT

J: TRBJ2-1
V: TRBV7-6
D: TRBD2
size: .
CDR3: CASSLGTSGYNEQFF
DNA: TGTGCCAGCAGCTTAGGGACTAGCGGGTACAATGAGCAGTTCTTC

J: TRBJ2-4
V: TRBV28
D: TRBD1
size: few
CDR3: CASALPPGQGVGIQYF
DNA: TGTGCCAGCGCCCTCCCTCCGGGACAGGGGGTAGGCATTCAGTACTTC

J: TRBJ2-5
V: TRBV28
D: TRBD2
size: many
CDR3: CASSPASRGERGWTQYF
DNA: TGTGCCAGCAGTCCCGCTAGTAGAGGGGAGCGGGGGTGGACCCAGTACTTC

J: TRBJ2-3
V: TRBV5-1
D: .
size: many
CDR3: CASSRGGGDTQYF
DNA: TGCGCCAGCAGTAGAGGAGGGGGAGATACGCAGTATTTT

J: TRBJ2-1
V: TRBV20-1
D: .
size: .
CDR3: CSARSIQVRTVFDEQFF
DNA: TGCAGTGCTAGATCAATACAGGTTCGCACCGTATTTGATGAGCAGTTCTTC

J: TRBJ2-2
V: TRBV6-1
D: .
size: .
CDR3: CASSLRAPHNTGELFF
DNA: TGTGCCAGCAGTCTCCGGGCCCCCCACAACACCGGGGAGCTGTTTTTT

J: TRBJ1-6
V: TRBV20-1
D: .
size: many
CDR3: CSARDRGNSPLHF
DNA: TGCAGTGCTAGAGACAGGGGTAATTCACCCCTCCACTTT

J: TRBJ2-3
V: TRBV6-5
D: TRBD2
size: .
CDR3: CASSSLNSGGADTQYF
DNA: TGTGCCAGCAGTTCCTTGAATAGCGGGGGGGCAGATACGCAGTATTTT

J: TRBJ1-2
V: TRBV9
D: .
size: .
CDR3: CASSNPNNYGYTF
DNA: TGTGCCAGCAGCAATCCAAATAACTATGGCTACACCTTC

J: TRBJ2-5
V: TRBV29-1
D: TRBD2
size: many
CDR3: CSVEGAIGAGEYETQYF
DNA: TGCAGCGTTGAGGGGGCTATCGGAGCGGGGGAGTACGAGACCCAGTACTTC

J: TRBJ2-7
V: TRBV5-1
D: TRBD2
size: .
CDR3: CASSPGTSGASYEQYF
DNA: TGCGCCAGCAGCCCCGGGACTAGCGGGGCCTCCTACGAGCAGTACTTC

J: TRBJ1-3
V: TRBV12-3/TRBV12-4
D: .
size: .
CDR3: CASSTRSSGNTIYF
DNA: TGTGCCAGCAGTACACGGAGCTCTGGAAACACCATATATTTT

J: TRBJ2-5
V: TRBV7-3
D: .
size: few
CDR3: CASSTEGTEETQYF
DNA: TGTGCCAGCAGCACCGAAGGGACGGAAGAGACCCAGTACTTC

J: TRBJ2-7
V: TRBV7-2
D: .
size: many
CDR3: CASSRRTPTYEQYF
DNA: TGTGCCAGCAGTCGGAGGACTCCAACCTACGAGCAGTACTTC

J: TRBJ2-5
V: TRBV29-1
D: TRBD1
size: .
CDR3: CSVAQGTQETQYF
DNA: TGCAGCGTTGCACAGGGGACCCAAGAGACCCAGTACTTC

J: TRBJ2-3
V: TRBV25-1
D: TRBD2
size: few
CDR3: CASSHGGATDTQYF
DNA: TGTGCCAGCAGCCACGGGGGGGCCACAGATACGCAGTATTTT

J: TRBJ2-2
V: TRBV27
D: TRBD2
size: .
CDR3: CASSDRGGAPPGELFF
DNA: TGTGCCAGCAGTGACCGCGGGGGGGCCCCCCCCGGGGAGCTGTTTTTT

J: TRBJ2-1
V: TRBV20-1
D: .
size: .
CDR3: CSARDRAGPRSEQFF
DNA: TGCAGTGCTAGAGATCGCGCAGGTCCCCGGAGTGAGCAGTTCTTC

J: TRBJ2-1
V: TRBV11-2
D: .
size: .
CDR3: CASSLDSPGPSSYNEQFF
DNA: TGTGCCAGCAGCTTAGATTCCCCAGGCCCTAGCTCCTACAATGAGCAGTTCTTC

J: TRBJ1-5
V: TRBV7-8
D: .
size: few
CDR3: CASSLVGRSGIQPQHF
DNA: TGTGCCAGCAGCTTAGTTGGCCGCAGTGGCATTCAGCCCCAGCATTTT

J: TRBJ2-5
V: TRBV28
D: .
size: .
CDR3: CASSFIAETQYF
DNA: TGTGCCAGCAGTTTTATTGCGGAGACCCAGTACTTC

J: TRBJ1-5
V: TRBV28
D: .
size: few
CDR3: CASSDGSQGPSWAAQHF
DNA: TGTGCCAGCAGTGATGGTTCACAGGGTCCCTCATGGGCCGCCCAGCATTTT

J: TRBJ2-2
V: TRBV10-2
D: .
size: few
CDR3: CASSEFLASTGELFF
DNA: TGCGCCAGCAGTGAGTTTCTAGCTAGCACCGGGGAGCTGTTTTTT

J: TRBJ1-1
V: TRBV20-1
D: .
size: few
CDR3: CSATGDYTEAFF
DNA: TGCAGTGCGACGGGGGACTACACTGAAGCTTTCTTT